The 14 T cell receptor beta chains listed next were all sequenced from one sample in a study of Tregs in tolerant kidney transplant recipients (dated by TCRdb to between 2019 and 2020). Transplants used related donors with nonmyeloablative bone marrow transplantation; mixed chimerism was transient in the human trials. Library creation used the immunoSEQ multiplex PCR assay. Drawn from immuneACCESS, this table holds only the in-frame rearrangements with V and J called that TCRdb kept. Clones are partly lost; checked studies trace under half to an unresolved V gene and leave the rest unexplained. This sample comprises roughly 80,000 clones, 91% of them detected only once. The ten top clones hold roughly 1.4% of the sample. This specimen consisted of CD4+ T cells from blood (PBMCs), obtained 24 months after the transplant. These receptor sequences come from a human patient who received a combined kidney and bone marrow transplant. It is possible that, after a transplant, some T cells come from the graft donor.

The chain uses TRBV6-5 and TRBJ2-7; 14 bases agree with TRBD2. Trimming cost V 6 bases and J 7 bases; bases outside gene matches: 8. The CDR3 runs 15 residues. CDR1 is MNHEY, CDR2 SVGAGI, per germline. The chain's CDR3 is CASSRLAGGREEQYF. For the CDR3, the DNA is TGTGCCAGCAGCCGACTAGCGGGAGGGCGGGAAGAGCAGTACTTC.

This chain joins TRBV29-1 and TRBJ2-7; 10 positions match TRBD1. Germline V gives CDR1 SQVTM, CDR2 ANQGSEA. V lost 5 bases, J lost 5 bases, and 9 bases stayed unmatched. CDR3 size: 14 residues. The CDR3 here is CSVNLRTGGDEQYF. CDR3 DNA: TGCAGCGTTAACCTGAGGACAGGGGGTGACGAGCAGTACTTC.

This clone showed up just once. This rearrangement joins TRBV27 to TRBJ1-2; possible D gene TRBD1, 5 bases. V gave up 7 bases and J gave up 8 bases, with 23 bases separating them. The germline V gene encodes CDR1 MNHEY and CDR2 SMNVEV (reference sequence). The CDR3 consists of 15 residues. The CDR3 DNA sequence: TGTGCCAGCACCTCTTTAGTCAGGGAATCAAGCGGCTACACCTTC. Translation: CASTSLVRESSGYTF.

The CDR3 loop is CASSSTRTGGANYGYTF. Written as DNA, the CDR3 is TGTGCCAGCAGCTCCACGAGGACAGGGGGCGCGAACTATGGCTACACCTTC. This chain connects TRBV11-2 to TRBJ1-2; 11 bases fit TRBD1. Germline CDR1 and CDR2: SGHAT and FQNNGV. V shed 4 bases, J shed 2 bases, and the junction held 9 bases outside the gene matches. This CDR3 region has 17 residues.

This chain links TRBV30 with TRBJ2-3; weak D call: TRBD2 (6 bases). CDR1 is GTSNPN and CDR2 is SVGIG in the germline V gene (reference sequence). The V gene lost 5 bases and the J gene lost 2 bases, with 8 bases spanning the gap. The CDR3 totals 12 residues. CDR3 residues: CAWGRTTDTQYF. In nucleotides, the CDR3 is TGTGCCTGGGGGAGGACCACAGATACGCAGTATTTT.

This rearrangement joins TRBV4-1 to TRBJ2-2, with TRBD1 identical over 7 bases. The germline V gene has CDR1 MGHRA and CDR2 YSYEKL. The CDR3 loop spans 17 amino acids. V shed 4 bases and J 0 bases; nucleotides not matched to a gene: 8. CDR3 sequence (DNA): TGCGCCAGCAGCCCCGTGAGGGGGCGGACGAACACCGGGGAGCTGTTTTTT. This gives the protein CASSPVRGRTNTGELFF.

This clone occurred once. This chain uses TRBV25-1 with TRBJ2-2; TRBD1 matches 9 bases. The CDR3 has 15 amino acids. The V gene's germline CDR1 is MGHDK and CDR2 SYGVNS. V was clipped by 2 bases and J by 6 bases; unmatched bases: 4. The CDR3 bases are TGTGCCAGCAGTGAACTGGACAGGGGCGCCGGGGAGCTGTTTTTT. It encodes CASSELDRGAGELFF.

V and J are TRBV19 and TRBJ1-2; D is uncertain. Germline V lookup: CDR1 LNHDA, CDR2 SQIVND (reference sequence). V was shortened by 1 base and J by 0 bases, with 15 bases between the two germline ends. The CDR3 has 17 amino acids. CDR3 protein: CASSIVRAVESNYGYTF. DNA of the CDR3: TGTGCCAGTAGTATAGTGAGGGCAGTAGAATCTAACTATGGCTACACCTTC.

This clone occurred a few times. This sequence joins TRBV10-3 and TRBJ2-7, with 10 bases that match TRBD2. Germline CDR1 is ENHRY and CDR2 is SYGVKD. J gave up 9 bases and V 0 bases, and 5 bases lay outside the gene matches. The CDR3 runs to 14 residues. The CDR3 nucleotides read TGTGCCATCAGTGAGTCGAGTGGACTAGCGGCGCAGTACTTC. The encoded protein is CAISESSGLAAQYF.

This chain joins TRBV18 and TRBJ2-7; weak D call: TRBD1 (6 bases). Looked up from germline, CDR1 is KGHSH and CDR2 is LQKENI. Trimming stripped 5 bases from V and 2 bases from J, with 16 bases between. The length of the CDR3 is 15 residues. The CDR3 here is CASSSLGGQTYEQYF. In DNA form, the CDR3 reads TGTGCCAGCTCATCCCTTGGAGGACAGACCTACGAGCAGTACTTC.

The V and J genes are TRBV9 and TRBJ2-5; 11 bases are a match to TRBD2. This CDR3 has 16 residues. The germline gives CDR1 SGDLS, CDR2 YYNGEE. V lost 3 bases, J lost 5 bases, and 9 bases stayed unmatched. CDR3 sequence (DNA): TGTGCCAGCAGCGCCCGCATAGCGGGGGGGACGGAGACCCAGTACTTC. Translating gives CASSARIAGGTETQYF.

The rearrangement links TRBV11-3 to TRBJ2-1; TRBD2 is a possible D gene (6 bases). This CDR3 has 12 residues. The germline gives CDR1 SGHNT, CDR2 YENEEA. V was trimmed by 4 bases and J by 7 bases, leaving 8 bases between them. DNA of the CDR3: TGTGCCAGCAGCTCGGGGGTTAATGAGCAGTTCTTC. Encoded protein: CASSSGVNEQFF.

The chain carries TRBV1 and TRBJ1-2; TRBD1, the table's D call, was not compared with the DNA. TRBV1 constitutes a pseudogene. The CDR3 covers 17 residues. CDR3 in DNA: TGCACCAGCAGCCAAGGAGTACGAACAGGGGAAGGGTATGGCTACACCTTC. This encodes CTSSQGVRTGEGYGYTF.

This sequence joins TRBV7-9 and TRBJ2-1, with a weak D call TRBD2 (6 bases). Germline CDR1 SEHNR, CDR2 FQNEAQ (reference sequence). Trimming pared 5 bases from V and 7 bases from J, leaving 15 bases between. CDR3 length equals 14 residues. CDR3 DNA: TGTGCCAGCAGCGGGCCCTTTGGGGGGAATGAGCAGTTCTTC. It specifies CASSGPFGGNEQFF.